This T cell receptor beta chain is from a study of a mutant IDH1 vaccine in newly diagnosed glioma. Study-level information: Patients arrived already treated with radiotherapy, temozolomide, or both, most having had both. V12 occurred at week 35 and V13 at week 47.

This clone has just a few counts. Its antigen is currently unknown. Specified time point: week 35, safety follow-up. Vaccination used 300 ug of mutant IDH1 20-mer peptide per dose, with topical imiquimod. TCRdb keeps only in-frame clones here, not all; method: immunoSEQ multiplex PCR. Altogether tens of thousands of clones are present, under 80% being singletons, with the ten largest covering more than 6.5%. The CDR3 runs to 16 residues. Trimming removed 4 bases from V and 9 bases from J, with 22 bases in between. CDR1 is LNHDA and CDR2 is SQIVND in the germline V gene (reference sequence). This chain uses TRBV19 with TRBJ2-1; D tentatively fits TRBD1 or TRBD2 (5 bases each). The sample consisted of PBMCs, taken from a glioma patient whose treatment included an IDH1 peptide vaccine. This TCR was sampled from a man between 50 and 59 years old with glioma. CDR3 DNA: TGTGCCAGTAGTACAAGGACCTCCTGGGGGTTCGGTGAGCAGTTCTTC. Protein product: CASSTRTSWGFGEQFF.